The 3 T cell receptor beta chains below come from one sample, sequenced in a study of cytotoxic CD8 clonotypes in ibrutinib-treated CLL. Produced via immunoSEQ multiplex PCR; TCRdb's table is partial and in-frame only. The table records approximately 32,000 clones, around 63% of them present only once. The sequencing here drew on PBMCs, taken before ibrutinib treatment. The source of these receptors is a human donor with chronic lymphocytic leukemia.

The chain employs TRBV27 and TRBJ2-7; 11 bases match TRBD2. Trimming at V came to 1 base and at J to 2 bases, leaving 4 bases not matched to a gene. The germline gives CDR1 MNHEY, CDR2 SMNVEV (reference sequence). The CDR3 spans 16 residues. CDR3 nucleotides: TGTGCCAGCAGTTTATGGCTAGCGGGAGGTCCCTACGAGCAGTACTTC. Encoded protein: CASSLWLAGGPYEQYF.

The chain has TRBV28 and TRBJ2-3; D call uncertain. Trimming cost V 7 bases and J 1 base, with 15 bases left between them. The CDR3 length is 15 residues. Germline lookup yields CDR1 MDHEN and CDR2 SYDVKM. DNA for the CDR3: TGTGCCAGCAATAGACAATCCTCGGGCACAGATACGCAGTATTTT. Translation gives CASNRQSSGTDTQYF.

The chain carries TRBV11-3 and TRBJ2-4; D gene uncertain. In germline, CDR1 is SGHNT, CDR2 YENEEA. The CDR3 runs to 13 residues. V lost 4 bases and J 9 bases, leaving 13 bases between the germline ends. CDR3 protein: CASSSGLGIIQYF. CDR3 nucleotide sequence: TGTGCCAGCAGCTCGGGCCTGGGAATCATTCAGTACTTC.